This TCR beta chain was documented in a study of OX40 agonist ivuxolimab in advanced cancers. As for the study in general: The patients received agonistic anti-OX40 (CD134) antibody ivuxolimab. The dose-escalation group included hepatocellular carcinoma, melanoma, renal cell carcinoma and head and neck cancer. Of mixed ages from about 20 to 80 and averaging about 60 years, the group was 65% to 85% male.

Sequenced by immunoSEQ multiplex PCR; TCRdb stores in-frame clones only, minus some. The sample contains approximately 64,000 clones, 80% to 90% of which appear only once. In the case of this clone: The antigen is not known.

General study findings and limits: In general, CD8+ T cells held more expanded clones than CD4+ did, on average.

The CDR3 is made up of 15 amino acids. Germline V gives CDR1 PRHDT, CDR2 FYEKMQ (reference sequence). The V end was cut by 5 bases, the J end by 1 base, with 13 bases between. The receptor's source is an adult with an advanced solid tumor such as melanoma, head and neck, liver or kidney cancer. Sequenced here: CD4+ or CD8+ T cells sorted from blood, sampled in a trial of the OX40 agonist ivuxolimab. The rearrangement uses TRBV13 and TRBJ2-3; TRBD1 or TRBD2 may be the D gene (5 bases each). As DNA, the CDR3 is TGTGCCAGCAGCCTACCGGGACGAGGCACAGATACGCAGTATTTT. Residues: CASSLPGRGTDTQYF. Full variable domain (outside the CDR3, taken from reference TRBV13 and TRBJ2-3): AAGVIQSPRHLIKEKRETATLKCYPIPRHDTVYWYQQGPGQDPQFLISFYEKMQSDKGSIPDRFSAQQFSDYHSELNMSSLELGDSALYFCASSLPGRGTDTQYFGPGTRLTVL.